This entry lists 14 T cell receptor beta chains sequenced from one sample in a study of technical replicates of blood from a few donors. The assay was immunoSEQ multiplex PCR, and TCRdb's table has in-frame clones only and misses some. Of more than 75,000 clones listed, approximately 94% are singletons. The sequenced sample consisted of T cells isolated from PBMCs. The receptors stem from a human donor in good health.

This chain uses TRBV25-1 with TRBJ1-4; 9 bases align to TRBD1. Germline CDR1 reads MGHDK; CDR2 reads SYGVNS. V shed 2 bases and J 6 bases; nucleotides not matched to a gene: 4. The CDR3 totals 15 residues. CDR3 amino acids: CASSEGDREDEKLFF. For the CDR3, the DNA is TGTGCCAGCAGTGAAGGGGACAGGGAGGATGAAAAACTGTTTTTT.

This chain joins TRBV5-1 and TRBJ1-2; 9 bases match TRBD1. Trimming cost V 4 bases and J 6 bases; bases outside gene matches: 7. The CDR3 covers 14 residues. Germline assignment: CDR1 SGHRS and CDR2 YFSETQ. CDR3 sequence reads: CASSPVTGGHGYTF. Written as DNA, the CDR3 is TGCGCCAGCAGCCCAGTGACAGGGGGGCATGGCTACACCTTC.

The rearrangement joins TRBV27 to TRBJ1-6; 8 bases line up with TRBD1. J was trimmed by 0 bases and V by 7 bases; bases with no gene match: 5. The CDR3 has 16 residues. The germline CDR1 and CDR2 sequences are MNHEY and SMNVEV (reference sequence). This CDR3 is CASKGDRGSYNSPLHF. DNA of the CDR3: TGTGCCAGCAAGGGTGACAGGGGCTCCTATAATTCACCCCTCCACTTT.

The chain combines TRBV29-1 with TRBJ2-1, with a tentative D call TRBD1 (5 bases). CDR3 length: 12 residues. Germline CDR1 is SQVTM and CDR2 is ANQGSEA. The V and J ends lost 4 bases and 6 bases respectively, with 10 bases between them. In DNA form, the CDR3 reads TGCAGCGTTGGGTCCAGGGTCAATGAGCAGTTCTTC. Its protein product is CSVGSRVNEQFF.

This clone was found once. The chain has TRBV4-2 and TRBJ1-5; D possibly corresponds to TRBD1 (6 bases). The CDR3 consists of 16 residues. Germline V gene sequence: CDR1 LGHNA, CDR2 YNFKEQ. V lost 0 bases to trimming and J lost 0 bases, with 9 bases between them. In DNA form, the CDR3 reads TGTGCCAGCAGCCAAGAGGGACATCGTAGCAATCAGCCCCAGCATTTT. Its translation: CASSQEGHRSNQPQHF.

The chain recombines TRBV10-3 with TRBJ2-7; maybe TRBD2 (6 bases). This CDR3 contains 15 residues. Germline V gives CDR1 ENHRY, CDR2 SYGVKD. Deletions cut 7 bases from V and 2 bases from J, with 18 bases between. CDR3: CAITGGPRQTYEQYF. The CDR3 DNA reads as TGTGCCATCACCGGGGGACCTCGCCAGACCTACGAGCAGTACTTC.

The J gene is TRBJ1-3, the V gene TRBV5-4, with D maybe TRBD1 (6 bases). This CDR3 is built from 14 residues. V lost 3 bases and J lost 1, with 8 bases in between. The germline CDR1 and CDR2 sequences are SGHNT and YYREEE (reference sequence). The CDR3 DNA reads as TGTGCCAGCAGCTCTGGACAGTCTGGAAACACCATATATTTT. It encodes CASSSGQSGNTIYF.

The V gene is TRBV4-2, the J gene TRBJ2-3; no clear D. V lost 4 bases and J 4 bases, leaving 12 bases between the germline ends. The length of the CDR3 is 14 residues. Germline loops: CDR1 LGHNA, CDR2 YNFKEQ. The CDR3 reads CASSPERKADTQYF. The CDR3 bases are TGTGCCAGCAGCCCTGAGAGGAAGGCAGATACGCAGTATTTT.

The chain is built from TRBV27 and TRBJ2-5; D gene ambiguous. From germline, CDR1 is MNHEY and CDR2 SMNVEV (reference sequence). Trimming took 3 bases from V and 7 from J, leaving 18 bases between them. The CDR3 is 15 amino acids. The CDR3 sequence: CASSFRGGVPGTQYF. CDR3 DNA: TGTGCCAGCAGTTTCCGCGGCGGAGTTCCGGGGACCCAGTACTTC.

This clone was detected once. The chain joins TRBV10-3 to TRBJ1-2; 7 bases match TRBD1. CDR3 length: 16 amino acids. Germline lookup yields CDR1 ENHRY and CDR2 SYGVKD. Germline trimming cut 0 bases from V and 7 bases from J; bases unmatched to any gene: 11. The CDR3 here is CAISESPLTGWSGYTF. In nucleotides, the CDR3 is TGTGCCATCAGTGAGTCCCCTCTGACAGGGTGGAGTGGCTACACCTTC.

The V gene is TRBV5-1, the J gene TRBJ2-1, with 8 bases identical to TRBD2. J gave up 10 bases and V 4 bases, and 10 bases lay outside the gene matches. This CDR3 spans 14 amino acids. In germline, CDR1 is SGHRS, CDR2 YFSETQ. CDR3 sequence (DNA): TGCGCCAGCAGCATGGGACTAGGGGTAGAGGAGCAGTTCTTC. It codes for CASSMGLGVEEQFF. The full variable domain, with the rest looked up from reference TRBV5-1 and TRBJ2-1, is KAGVTQTPRYLIKTRGQQVTLSCSPISGHRSVSWYQQTPGQGLQFLFEYFSETQRNKGNFPGRFSGRQFSNSRSEMNVSTLELGDSALYLCASSMGLGVEEQFFGPGTRLTVL.

The chain combines TRBV6-5 with TRBJ1-1, with D possibly being TRBD1 (6 bases). V was clipped by 5 bases and J by 5 bases, with 12 bases between them. CDR1 MNHEY and CDR2 SVGAGI come from the germline V gene. This CDR3 contains 13 residues. CDR3 protein: CASSPSTGTEAFF. As DNA, the CDR3 is TGTGCCAGCAGTCCAAGCACAGGGACTGAAGCTTTCTTT.

The rearrangement uses TRBV5-1 and TRBJ2-1; D unclear. Germline CDR1 is SGHRS and CDR2 is YFSETQ. The CDR3 covers 15 residues. The V end was cut by 4 bases, the J end by 0 bases, with 11 bases between. Here the CDR3 DNA reads TGCGCCAGCAGCCAAGACTGGAGCTCCTACAATGAGCAGTTCTTC. Residues: CASSQDWSSYNEQFF.

The chain joins TRBV5-6 to TRBJ1-2; 8 bases fit TRBD1. The V gene end was trimmed by 4 bases and the J gene end by 5 bases; junction bases not matched to a gene: 4. Germline assignment: CDR1 SGHDT and CDR2 YYEEEE. The CDR3 contains 13 residues. For the CDR3, the DNA is TGTGCCAGCAGCATAGACAGGGGTTATGGCTACACCTTC. Encoded protein: CASSIDRGYGYTF.